A single sample is the source of the 29 T cell receptor beta chains below, sequenced in a study of blood T cells in healthy people across ages. The use of a sample-barcoded 5' primer and a J-beta primer mix characterized a second PCR of roughly 7 to 12 cycles. TCRdb passed the 5' RACE reads through MiXCR, listing each CDR3 protein once. The sample contains 800,000 to 1,300,000 distinct CDR3 sequences, roughly a quarter of which appear only once. This sample also belongs to another study, concerning T cells of mothers and their children.

Sequencing input: blood. The receptors were gathered from a girl aged 2 to 10 in good health.

The chain joins TRBV29-1 to TRBJ2-7; the D is unclear. Germline CDR1 and CDR2: SQVTM and ANQGSEA. V lost 5 bases, J lost 5 bases, and 16 bases lay in between. There are 13 residues in the CDR3. In nucleotides, the CDR3 is TGCAGCGTTCAATGGCTGGGCCAAAACGAGCAGTACTTC. Translation gives CSVQWLGQNEQYF.

This clonotype has a handful of counts. This chain uses TRBV3-1 with TRBJ2-5; TRBD2 agrees at 7 bases. Germline CDR1 LGHDT, CDR2 YNNKEL (reference sequence). Germline trimming cut 1 base from V and 0 bases from J; bases unmatched to any gene: 5. The CDR3 runs to 16 residues. Here the CDR3 DNA reads TGTGCCAGCAGCCAAGGCGGGAGAACCAACCAAGAGACCCAGTACTTC. It specifies CASSQGGRTNQETQYF.

As concerns this clonotype: Mismatch with germline at one junction end may stem from a read error. The V gene is TRBV4-1, the J gene TRBJ2-7; perhaps TRBD2 as D (5 bases). The germline gives CDR1 MGHRA, CDR2 YSYEKL. The CDR3 is 15 residues long. The CDR3 sequence: CAGSQEGLAPYEQYF. The DNA of the CDR3 is TGCGCCGGCAGCCAAGAGGGCCTAGCCCCCTACGAGCAGTACTTC.

This clonotype has a single count. This CDR3 is CASSRLVTINRGHLAETQYF. The CDR3 nucleotides read TGTGCCAGCAGCCGACTCGTGACCATCAACAGGGGACACCTTGCCGAGACCCAGTACTTC. This chain uses TRBV11-1 with TRBJ2-5; 7 bases are shared with TRBD1. CDR1 is SGHAT, CDR2 FQDESV, per germline (reference sequence). V was clipped by 5 bases and J by 5 bases; unmatched bases: 26. This CDR3 is 20 amino acids long.

This clonotype was seen a few times. V usage is TRBV29-1 and J usage is TRBJ2-2; D unclear. The CDR3 spans 14 residues. V shed 1 base and J shed 0 bases, with 6 bases lying between them. CDR1 is SQVTM, CDR2 ANQGSEA, per germline. As DNA, the CDR3 is TGCAGCGTTGAAGGCAACCCGAACACCGGGGAGCTGTTTTTT. Its protein is CSVEGNPNTGELFF.

V gene TRBV7-2 combines with J gene TRBJ2-5, with D perhaps given as TRBD1 or TRBD2 (6 bases each). The CDR3 is made up of 15 amino acids. Between the trimmed V and J ends, which lost 4 bases and 5 bases, there was a span of 17 bases. Germline CDR1 is SGHTA and CDR2 is FQGNSA. The DNA for the CDR3 is TGTGCCAGCAGCTCAGGCCCGGGGGCAAGGGAGACCCAGTACTTC. The encoded protein is CASSSGPGARETQYF.

This clonotype showed up just a few times. This chain connects TRBV29-1 to TRBJ2-7; possible D gene TRBD2, 6 bases. V was clipped by 7 bases and J by 4 bases, with 20 bases between them. The CDR3 has 14 residues. In germline, CDR1 is SQVTM, CDR2 ANQGSEA. CDR3 nucleotide sequence: TGCAGCGCCCGTGGGGGGAGACGTCCGTACGAGCAGTACTTC. Amino acid sequence: CSARGGRRPYEQYF.

This clonotype has more than one count but fewer than ten. The chain combines TRBV10-1 with TRBJ2-1; the match to TRBD2 covers 10 bases. The CDR3 has 17 amino acids. V was pared by 2 bases and J by 7 bases, with 11 bases of the junction left unmatched. CDR1 WNHNN and CDR2 SYGVQD come from the germline V gene (reference sequence). The CDR3 spells CASSEHRLAGMWNEQFF. The CDR3 bases are TGCGCCAGCAGTGAGCATCGACTAGCGGGTATGTGGAATGAGCAGTTCTTC.

The V and J genes are TRBV6-6 and TRBJ1-4; D is uncertain. Deletions cut 6 bases from V and 7 bases from J, with 15 bases between. The germline gives CDR1 MNHNY, CDR2 SVGAGI (reference sequence). This CDR3 is 14 amino acids long. The CDR3 DNA reads as TGTGCCAGCAGACTAACACGGGTTTCTGAAAAACTGTTTTTT. This gives the protein CASRLTRVSEKLFF.

The CDR3, as DNA: TGCGCCAGCTCAGGGCTGGCGGGGGATGGCTACACCTTC. Translation gives CASSGLAGDGYTF. The chain couples TRBV10-1 to TRBJ1-2; possibly TRBD1 for D (5 bases). The CDR3 length is 13 residues. Trimming stripped 8 bases from V and 6 bases from J, with 16 bases between. CDR1 is WNHNN and CDR2 is SYGVQD in the germline V gene (reference sequence).

The rearrangement joins TRBV20-1 to TRBJ2-5; 8 bases are a match to TRBD2. Looked up from germline, CDR1 is DFQATT and CDR2 is SNEGSKA (reference sequence). This CDR3 comprises 14 residues. J lost 1 base, V lost 7 bases, and 8 bases had no gene match. In DNA form, the CDR3 reads TGCAGTGGAAGTCGGGGGGGGTTCCAAGAGACCCAGTACTTC. This translates into CSGSRGGFQETQYF.

The rearrangement uses TRBV14 and TRBJ1-1, with D tentatively TRBD1 (5 bases). This CDR3 is 13 amino acids long. Germline CDR1 SGHDN, CDR2 FVKESK. The germline V and J ends were trimmed by 4 bases and 7 bases, with 13 bases remaining between them. The CDR3 region is CASSPLWRGEAFF. Here the CDR3 DNA reads TGTGCCAGCAGCCCCCTTTGGAGGGGTGAAGCTTTCTTT.

V is TRBV6-2 or TRBV6-3 and J is TRBJ2-3; D remains unclear. The CDR3 sequence is 11 residues long. The ends were cut back, 8 bases at V and 4 bases at J, with 7 bases in the middle. CDR1 and CDR2 (germline): MNHEY, SVGEGT. The CDR3 here is CASGRADTQYF. For the CDR3, the DNA is TGTGCCAGCGGAAGGGCAGATACGCAGTATTTT.

This chain uses TRBV24-1 with TRBJ2-1, with 7 bases that match TRBD1. The J call could be wrong; TRBJ2-5 is a better fit for the DNA end. Per the germline V gene, CDR1 is KGHDR and CDR2 is SFDVKD. The CDR3 is made up of 13 amino acids. CDR3 residues: CATRQGYMETQYF. CDR3 sequence (DNA): TGTGCCACCAGACAGGGGTATATGGAGACCCAGTACTTC.

The chain combines TRBV10-3 with TRBJ2-5; 8 bases are a match to TRBD2. Germline CDR1 ENHRY, CDR2 SYGVKD. V shed 5 bases and J 0 bases; nucleotides not matched to a gene: 11. The CDR3 has 17 residues. The CDR3 spells CAISSTPGLEYQETQYF. The DNA of the CDR3 is TGTGCCATCAGTTCTACTCCGGGACTAGAGTACCAAGAGACCCAGTACTTC.

The V gene is TRBV11-1, the J gene TRBJ2-1; D possibly corresponds to TRBD1 (5 bases). The length of the CDR3 is 16 residues. V was shortened by 1 base and J by 4 bases, with 14 bases between the two germline ends. Germline CDR1 is SGHAT and CDR2 is FQDESV (reference sequence). CDR3 protein: CASSLDSGHQYNEQFF. The DNA of the CDR3 is TGTGCCAGCAGCTTAGACTCAGGACACCAATACAATGAGCAGTTCTTC.

Concerning this clonotype itself: Its ends do not fully match the called genes, so a read error is possible. V and J are TRBV7-2 and TRBJ2-3, with 10 bases matching TRBD2. Germline lookup yields CDR1 SGHTA and CDR2 FQGNSA. This CDR3 spans 19 amino acids. The CDR3 region has the DNA TGTGCCAGCAGCCCTCGCCTGGTTAGCGGGAGGTCCTTCACAGACACGCAGTATTTT. It codes for CASSPRLVSGRSFTDTQYF.

This clonotype appeared a few times. The chain uses TRBV4-3 and TRBJ1-2, with unresolved D. The CDR3 sequence is 16 residues long. Germline CDR1 reads LGHNA; CDR2 reads YSLEER. V lost 0 bases and J lost 0, with 11 bases in between. The CDR3 region is CASSQERLLTNYGYTF. DNA for the CDR3: TGCGCCAGCAGCCAAGAAAGACTACTTACTAACTATGGCTACACCTTC.

This clonotype showed up just a few times. The J gene is TRBJ2-5, the V gene TRBV20-1, with 9 bases identical to TRBD1. The DNA matches TRBJ2-7 better at its end, which makes the J call doubtful. The CDR3 is 15 amino acids. CDR1 and CDR2 from the germline V gene are DFQATT and SNEGSKA (reference sequence). CDR3 residues: CSARDRAGQGYEQYF. The CDR3 bases are TGCAGTGCTAGAGATCGGGCGGGACAGGGTTACGAGCAGTACTTC.

This clonotype was seen once. The chain employs TRBV6-5 and TRBJ2-3, with D perhaps assigned TRBD1 or TRBD2 (7 bases each). The germline V and J ends were trimmed by 2 bases and 3 bases, with 12 bases remaining between them. The CDR3 totals 15 residues. Germline lookup yields CDR1 MNHEY and CDR2 SVGAGI. Here the CDR3 DNA reads TGTGCCAGCAGTTACGCAGGGGGAGGGACAGATACGCAGTATTTT. Translating gives CASSYAGGGTDTQYF.

This clonotype was seen more than once but under ten times. The V and J genes are TRBV7-9 and TRBJ2-1, with D tentatively TRBD1 or TRBD2 (5 bases each). The J call may be mistaken, given a closer DNA end match to TRBJ2-7. The CDR3 loop spans 16 amino acids. Germline values: CDR1 SEHNR, CDR2 FQNEAQ (reference sequence). The CDR3: CASSKDGGEGHYEQYF. The CDR3 DNA follows: TGTGCCAGCAGCAAGGATGGGGGAGAGGGCCACTACGAGCAGTACTTC.

The table lists this clonotype with a few counts. The genes are TRBV20-1 and TRBJ2-7; either TRBD1 or TRBD2 may fit D (5 bases each). The CDR3 extends over 15 amino acids. Germline V CDR1 and CDR2: DFQATT, SNEGSKA (reference sequence). Trimming removed 6 bases from V and 2 bases from J, with 20 bases in between. CDR3 coding DNA: TGCAGTGCATCGCTCCGGGACGGCTATACCTACGAGCAGTACTTC. This encodes CSASLRDGYTYEQYF.

The sample holds a few counts of this clonotype. An end of the junction differs from the germline gene, which may be a read error. The chain recombines TRBV19 with TRBJ2-1; D perhaps matches TRBD1 (5 bases). Germline V lookup: CDR1 LNHDA, CDR2 SQIVND (reference sequence). The CDR3 consists of 12 residues. This chain's CDR3 is CASSINGQESVF. CDR3 sequence (DNA): TGTGCCAGTAGTATCAACGGACAAGAATCGGTCTTC.

The chain recombines TRBV28 with TRBJ1-4; D not resolved. V was clipped by 1 base and J by 8 bases, with 11 bases between them. The germline V gene has CDR1 MDHEN and CDR2 SYDVKM. The CDR3 has 14 amino acids. CDR3 region: CASSLLEDEEKLFF. The CDR3, as DNA: TGTGCCAGCAGTTTATTAGAGGACGAAGAAAAACTGTTTTTT.

The J gene is TRBJ2-7, the V gene TRBV12-5; tentative D call: TRBD1 (6 bases). In germline, CDR1 is LGHNT, CDR2 FRNRAP. The CDR3 has 15 amino acids. The V gene lost 7 bases and the J gene lost 1 base, with 17 bases spanning the gap. For the CDR3, the DNA is TGTGCTAGTGCCCCCCACGGGACATCATCCTACGAGCAGTACTTC. This translates into CASAPHGTSSYEQYF.

This clonotype occurred a few times. V and J are TRBV20-1 and TRBJ2-1; D is possibly TRBD2 (6 bases). There are 12 residues in the CDR3. In germline, CDR1 is DFQATT, CDR2 SNEGSKA (reference sequence). Trimming took off 3 bases at V and 8 bases at J, with 11 bases between the two ends. Here the CDR3 DNA reads TGCAGTGCTAGGGGAGGAGAGTATGAGCAGTTCTTC. Encoded protein: CSARGGEYEQFF.

This chain uses TRBV12-3 or TRBV12-4 with TRBJ1-1; D remains ambiguous. The ends were cut back, 6 bases at V and 3 bases at J, with 14 bases in the middle. The CDR3 extends over 14 amino acids. CDR3 DNA: TGTGCCAGCAGCCGGACGGAGGGATACACTGAAGCTTTCTTT. Encoded protein: CASSRTEGYTEAFF.

The chain has TRBV12-3 or TRBV12-4 and TRBJ2-6; 7 bases are shared with TRBD1. The V segment lost 9 bases and the J segment 4 bases; nucleotides outside the gene matches: 15. There are 17 residues in the CDR3. The CDR3 is CASLGQPTSLGANVLTF. Written as DNA, the CDR3 is TGTGCCAGTCTGGGACAGCCTACCTCTTTAGGGGCCAACGTCCTGACTTTC.

The chain has TRBV6-1 and TRBJ2-1; 10 nucleotides line up with TRBD2. V trimming: 6 bases; J trimming: 6 bases; junction bases outside the gene matches: 8. CDR1 MNHNS and CDR2 SASEGT come from the germline V gene. CDR3 size: 15 residues. This CDR3 is CASRPPGLATNEQFF. CDR3 DNA: TGTGCCAGCAGACCGCCGGGACTAGCGACCAATGAGCAGTTCTTC.